What follows are 9 T cell receptor beta chains derived from one specimen sequenced in a study of glioma-infiltrating T cells. The iRepertoire nested amplicon-rescue multiplex PCR amplified TCR alpha and beta CDR3s from RNA. Each CDR3 protein gets one entry after TCRdb re-called the multiplex PCR reads with MiXCR. This table holds under 200,000 distinct CDR3 sequences, more than 35% found once. Sequenced: glioma tissue, nonneoplastic brain tissue, or PBMCs (not recorded which). Receptor source: a human donor with low-grade glioma or glioblastoma, undergoing nonglioma brain surgery, or in good health (not recorded which).

Notes on this clonotype: This sequence may be a read error, since a much larger clone differs from it by one base. The V gene is TRBV11-2, the J gene TRBJ2-1; 12 nucleotides match TRBD2. CDR1 is SGHAT and CDR2 is FQNNGV in the germline V gene. CDR3 length equals 17 residues. With V trimmed by 4 bases and J by 8 bases, 12 bases remained unmatched. CDR3 loop: CASSSGLAGRLTDEQFF. DNA for the CDR3: TGTGCCAGCAGCTCTGGACTAGCGGGACGATTGACCGATGAGCAGTTCTTC.

This clonotype has ten or more counts. The gene calls are TRBV28 and TRBJ1-1, with unresolved D. Germline lookup yields CDR1 MDHEN and CDR2 SYDVKM. The CDR3 has 13 amino acids. Trimming took off 11 bases at V and 4 bases at J, with 17 bases between the two ends. The DNA of the CDR3 is TGTGCCGGTCAGAATTTGAGGAGCACTGAAGCTTTCTTT. The encoded protein is CAGQNLRSTEAFF. The full variable domain, rest sourced from reference TRBV28 and TRBJ1-1, is DVKVTQSSRYLVKRTGEKVFLECVQDMDHENMFWYRQDPGLGLRLIYFSYDVKMKEKGDIPEGYSVSREKKERFSLILESASTNQTSMYLCAGQNLRSTEAFFGQGTRLTVV.

Notes on this clonotype: One junction end disagrees with the germline gene, perhaps due to a read error. This rearrangement joins TRBV30 to TRBJ1-1; no definite D call. Germline CDR1 reads GTSNPN; CDR2 reads SVGIG (reference sequence). This CDR3 has 12 residues. CDR3 nucleotide sequence: TGTGCCTGGAGGAAGATGAACACTGAAGCTTACTTT. As protein: CAWRKMNTEAYF.

As regards this clonotype: The junction departs from germline at one end; a sequencing error may be responsible. CDR3 region: CASSPGSLYNEKFF. The CDR3 bases are TGTGCCAGCTCACCCGGGAGTCTTTACAATGAGAAGTTCTTC. The chain employs TRBV18 and TRBJ2-1; tentative D call: TRBD2 (6 bases). The CDR3 runs to 14 residues. From germline, CDR1 is KGHSH and CDR2 LQKENI.

This clonotype was found many times. The genes are TRBV28 and TRBJ2-1; the D is unclear. Germline assignment: CDR1 MDHEN and CDR2 SYDVKM. V was pared by 5 bases and J by 10 bases, with 12 bases between. The CDR3 contains 12 residues. This chain's CDR3 is CASSPYGVEQFF. The CDR3, as DNA: TGTGCCAGCAGTCCCTATGGGGTCGAGCAGTTCTTC.

This clonotype has a count of ten or more. The chain has TRBV2 and TRBJ2-3; D not certain. The CDR3 loop spans 13 amino acids. Trimming cost V 7 bases and J 2 bases, with 10 bases left between them. Germline values: CDR1 SNHLY, CDR2 FYNNEI. CDR3 protein: CASTNPNTDTQYF. The CDR3 nucleotides read TGTGCCAGCACTAACCCTAACACAGATACGCAGTATTTT.

Many counts were recorded for this clonotype. The chain recombines TRBV20-1 with TRBJ2-7, with 7 bases matching TRBD2. J gave up 7 bases and V 7 bases, and 16 bases lay outside the gene matches. The CDR3 runs to 14 residues. Germline V gene sequence: CDR1 DFQATT, CDR2 SNEGSKA (reference sequence). CDR3 DNA sequence: TGCAGTGGCTCTGTCTGGGGAGGGCCAGGGGAGCAGTACTTC. This encodes CSGSVWGGPGEQYF.

This clonotype was seen at least ten times. V gene TRBV2 combines with J gene TRBJ1-6; 7 bases map to TRBD1. Trimming at V came to 7 bases and at J to 4 bases, leaving 7 bases not matched to a gene. The germline CDR1 and CDR2 sequences are SNHLY and FYNNEI. CDR3 length: 15 amino acids. CDR3 nucleotides: TGTGCCAGCAATCCCGACAGGGATTATAATTCACCCCTCCACTTT. Encoded protein: CASNPDRDYNSPLHF.

Notes on this clonotype: With a much larger clone just one base away, this may be a read error. The rearrangement links TRBV6-6 to TRBJ2-1; 8 bases match TRBD2. This CDR3 is 16 amino acids long. The J segment lost 5 bases and the V segment lost 0 bases, leaving 6 bases of the junction unmatched. Germline assignment: CDR1 MNHNY and CDR2 SVGAGI (reference sequence). CDR3 loop: CASSYSGSGKDNEQFF. DNA of the CDR3: TGTGCCAGCAGTTACTCGGGTAGCGGGAAGGACAATGAGCAGTTCTTC.